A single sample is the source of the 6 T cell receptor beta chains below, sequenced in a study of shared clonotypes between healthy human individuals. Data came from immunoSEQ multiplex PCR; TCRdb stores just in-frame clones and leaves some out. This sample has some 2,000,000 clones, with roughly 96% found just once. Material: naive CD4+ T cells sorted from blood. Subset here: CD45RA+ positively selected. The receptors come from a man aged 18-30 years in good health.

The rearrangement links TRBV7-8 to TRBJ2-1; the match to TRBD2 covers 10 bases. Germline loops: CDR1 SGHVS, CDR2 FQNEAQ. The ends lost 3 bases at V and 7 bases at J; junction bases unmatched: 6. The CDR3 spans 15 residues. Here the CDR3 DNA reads TGTGCCAGCAGCTTTTCTAGCGGGAGTGGGAATGAGCAGTTCTTC. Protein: CASSFSSGSGNEQFF.

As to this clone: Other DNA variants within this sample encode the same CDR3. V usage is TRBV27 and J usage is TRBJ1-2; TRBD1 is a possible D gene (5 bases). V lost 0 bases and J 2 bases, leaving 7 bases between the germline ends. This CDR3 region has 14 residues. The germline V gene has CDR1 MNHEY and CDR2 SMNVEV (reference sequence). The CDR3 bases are TGTGCCAGCAGTTTATCGGGGCTCAACTATGGCTACACCTTC. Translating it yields CASSLSGLNYGYTF.

The CDR3 DNA reads as TGTGCCAGCTCAACGGACAGAAAATACGAGCAGTACTTC. Translating it yields CASSTDRKYEQYF. The chain recombines TRBV18 with TRBJ2-7; TRBD1 is a possible D gene (6 bases). The ends were cut back, 5 bases at V and 4 bases at J, with 12 bases in the middle. CDR3 length equals 13 residues. Per germline, CDR1 KGHSH and CDR2 LQKENI.

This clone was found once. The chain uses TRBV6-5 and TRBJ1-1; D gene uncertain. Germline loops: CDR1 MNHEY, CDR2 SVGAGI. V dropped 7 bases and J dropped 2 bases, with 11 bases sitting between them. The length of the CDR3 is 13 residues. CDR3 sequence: CASTAPGNTEAFF. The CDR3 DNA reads TGTGCCAGCACCGCGCCAGGAAACACTGAAGCTTTCTTT.

The CDR3 nucleotides read TGCGCCAGCAGTCATCCCGGCAGTAGGGCTGAGACCCAGTACTTC. Translated: CASSHPGSRAETQYF. The J gene is TRBJ2-5, the V gene TRBV23-1, with D unclear. TRBV23-1 has ORF status, its function being uncertain. The CDR3 contains 15 residues. V shed 3 bases and J shed 5 bases, with 16 bases lying between them.

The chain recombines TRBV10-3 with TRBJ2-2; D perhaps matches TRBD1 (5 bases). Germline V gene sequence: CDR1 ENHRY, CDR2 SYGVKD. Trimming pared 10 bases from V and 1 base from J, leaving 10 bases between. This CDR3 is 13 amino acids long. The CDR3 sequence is CATQDRNTGELFF. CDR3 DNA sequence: TGTGCCACACAGGATAGGAACACCGGGGAGCTGTTTTTT.